The sequence of this T cell receptor beta chain was determined in a study of blood T cell repertoires in COVID-19. Overall study context: The analysed material was cDNA or gDNA that came from T cells, B-cell-depleted T cells, or PBMCs.

The table came from immunoSEQ multiplex PCR; TCRdb's copy has only in-frame clones and leaves some out. The data hold about 68,000 clones, with approximately 86% observed a single time. Trimming pared 0 bases from V and 2 bases from J, leaving 11 bases between. The CDR3 has 16 amino acids. Germline CDR1 is KGHSH and CDR2 is LQKENI. Sequences were obtained from peripheral blood. This chain links TRBV18 with TRBJ2-1, with D possibly matching TRBD2 (5 bases). The clonotype originates from a man of 80 years or more with COVID-19, enrolled during active disease. Written as DNA, the CDR3 is TGTGCCAGCTCACCACCGGCGGGTGTCACCTACAATGAGCAGTTCTTC. Translated, it gives CASSPPAGVTYNEQFF.